This T cell receptor beta chain was captured by sequencing in a study of OX40 agonist ivuxolimab in advanced cancers. TCRdb's copy holds only in-frame clones and misses some; the assay was immunoSEQ multiplex PCR. Of more than 65,000 clones listed, roughly 88% were seen once; the top ten hold 0.72%. The CDR3 extends over 13 amino acids. Germline V gene data show CDR1 as MNHEY and CDR2 as SMNVEV (reference sequence). V was shortened by 2 bases and J by 1 base, with 4 bases between the two germline ends. In this sample, this clone turned up a few times. This rearrangement joins TRBV27 to TRBJ2-3; no definite D call. This sequence originates from an adult with an advanced solid tumor such as melanoma, head and neck, liver or kidney cancer. Sequencing used CD4+ or CD8+ T cells sorted from blood, obtained in a trial of the OX40 agonist ivuxolimab. The CDR3 loop reads CASSLGGTDTQYF. As DNA, the CDR3 is TGTGCCAGCAGTTTAGGCGGCACAGATACGCAGTATTTT.